These 14 T cell receptor beta chains were sequenced from one sample in a study of T cells in women clearing cervical HPV infection. Method: immunoSEQ multiplex PCR; TCRdb's copy keeps in-frame clones and lacks some. Recorded here are roughly 30,000 clones; the top ten clones represent roughly 3.6%. The specimen sequenced was blood buffy coat. The receptors here all came from a woman aged 18 to 69 with a cervical HPV16 infection that either progressed to CIN3+ or cleared (not recorded which).

Points on this clone: One end of the junction varies from germline; a read error may be responsible. With the read ending 3 residues before the CDR3 end, the germline J gene is used to fill in that end. The chain carries TRBV4-2 and TRBJ1-2, with D tentatively TRBD1 (6 bases). The CDR3 is 16 amino acids. Germline CDR1 reads LGHNA; CDR2 reads YNFKEQ. CDR3 bases read: TGCGCCAGCAGCCAGGGCTTTAGCGGGGGCACAGATACC. Translated, it gives CASSQGFSGGTDT. The whole CDR3 region reads CASSQGFSGGTDTYTF.

The chain's CDR3 is CASSVGAGINYGYTF. The part of the CDR3 DNA that was read is TGTGCCAGCAGCGTAGGGGCAGGGATTAACTATGGC. The gene calls are TRBV9 and TRBJ1-2; weak D call: TRBD1 (5 bases). The read comes to an end 3 residues before the CDR3 does, leaving the germline J gene to fill in the end. There are 15 residues in the CDR3. Germline CDR1 SGDLS, CDR2 YYNGEE. The V end lost 0 bases, the J end lost 1 base, and 10 bases lay between the germline ends.

Comments on this clone: The read falls 3 residues short of the CDR3 end, and the missing part is taken from the germline J gene. This chain joins TRBV2 and TRBJ2-2, with D maybe TRBD1 (5 bases). Germline V CDR1 and CDR2: SNHLY, FYNNEI. The CDR3 sequence is 15 residues long. The sequenced part of the CDR3 DNA is TGTGCCAGCAGTGTCTGGTTCTCTGGGGCCAACGTG. Residues: CASSVWFSGANV. The whole CDR3 sequence reads CASSVWFSGANVLFF.

As to this clone: Read data end 3 residues before the CDR3 end; the end is taken from the germline J gene. V and J are TRBV7-9 and TRBJ2-7, with D perhaps TRBD1 (5 bases). V lost 3 bases and J 2 bases, leaving 5 bases between the germline ends. The germline gives CDR1 SEHNR, CDR2 FQNEAQ (reference sequence). This CDR3 has 12 residues. CDR3 DNA, as far as it was read: TGTGCCAGCAGCTTGACAGCCTACGAG. It specifies CASSLTAYE. The CDR3 reads in full as CASSLTAYEQYF.

Remarks on this clone: From the germline J gene comes the end of the CDR3, since the read stops 3 residues before it. The chain has TRBV7-8 and TRBJ2-5, with 11 bases identical to TRBD2. Germline V gene sequence: CDR1 SGHVS, CDR2 FQNEAQ. Trimming cost V 0 bases and J 5 bases; bases outside gene matches: 8. The CDR3 consists of 17 residues. Partial CDR3 DNA: TGTGCCAGCAGCTTAGCGAGAACTAGCGGGAGTCGGGAGACC. This gives the protein CASSLARTSGSRET. The entire CDR3 reads CASSLARTSGSRETQYF.

As concerns this clone: With the read ending 3 residues before the CDR3 end, the germline J gene is used to fill in that end. The chain employs TRBV5-1 and TRBJ2-7; TRBD1 might be the D (5 bases). From germline, CDR1 is SGHRS and CDR2 YFSETQ. Trimming took 4 bases from V and 3 from J, leaving 14 bases between them. The CDR3 consists of 14 residues. CDR3 protein: CASSRTGPNYEQYF. CDR3 bases read: TGCGCCAGCAGCCGAACAGGACCGAACTACGAG. Full variable domain (remainder filled in from reference TRBV5-1 and TRBJ2-7): KAGVTQTPRYLIKTRGQQVTLSCSPISGHRSVSWYQQTPGQGLQFLFEYFSETQRNKGNFPGRFSGRQFSNSRSEMNVSTLELGDSALYLCASSRTGPNYEQYFGPGTRLTVT.

As regards this clone: Read coverage stops 3 residues before the CDR3 terminus; the germline J gene supplies the remainder. J is TRBJ2-7 and V is TRBV5-4, with 10 positions matching TRBD2. Germline V gene lookup returns CDR1 SGHNT and CDR2 YYREEE (reference sequence). Losses at the gene ends were 0 bases for V and 2 bases for J; bases not matched to a gene: 2. This CDR3 is built from 15 residues. The CDR3 region is CASSLGSGRTYEQYF. The CDR3 bases that were read are TGTGCCAGCAGCTTGGGTAGCGGGAGGACCTACGAG.

Note on this clone: The read halts 3 residues ahead of the CDR3 end, with the missing end drawn from the germline J gene. The chain recombines TRBV18 with TRBJ1-2; TRBD1 matches at 8 bases. Germline CDR1 is KGHSH and CDR2 is LQKENI. The CDR3 extends over 14 amino acids. This chain's CDR3 is CASSPGTGGDIYTF. The part of the CDR3 DNA that was read is TGTGCCAGCTCACCTGGGACAGGTGGGGACATC. The full variable domain, in which reference TRBV18 and TRBJ1-2 provide the parts outside the CDR3, is NAGVMQNPRHLVRRRGQEARLRCSPMKGHSHVYWYRQLPEEGLKFMVYLQKENIIDESGMPKERFSAEFPKEGPSILRIQQVVRGDSAAYFCASSPGTGGDIYTFGSGTRLTVV.

In regard to this clone: The DNA ends 3 residues before the CDR3 does, and the rest of the CDR3 is filled in from the germline J gene. The chain employs TRBV29-1 and TRBJ1-2; 10 bases line up with TRBD1. V shed 8 bases and J 7 bases; nucleotides not matched to a gene: 13. This CDR3 contains 14 residues. Germline V gene lookup returns CDR1 SQVTM and CDR2 ANQGSEA. This chain's CDR3 is CSILDRGRGSGYTF. CDR3 bases read: TGCAGCATCCTTGACAGGGGGCGTGGATCTGGC.

About this clone itself: Read data end 3 residues before the CDR3 end; the end is taken from the germline J gene. The chain recombines TRBV30 with TRBJ1-4, with TRBD1 matching over 7 bases. The J segment lost 2 bases and the V segment lost 1 base, leaving 7 bases of the junction unmatched. The CDR3 extends over 16 amino acids. Germline V gene lookup returns CDR1 GTSNPN and CDR2 SVGIG (reference sequence). CDR3 protein: CAWSGQGGWTNEKLFF. The sequenced part of the CDR3 DNA is TGTGCCTGGAGTGGACAGGGAGGATGGACTAATGAAAAA.

The CDR3 loop is CAIRGTGTGGSTDTQYF. The sequenced CDR3 bases are TGTGCCATCCGGGGAACAGGGACAGGCGGTAGCACAGATACG. The chain combines TRBV10-3 with TRBJ2-3; 8 positions agree with TRBD1. The read gets to within 3 residues of the CDR3 end, and the germline J gene fills in the rest. CDR3 length equals 17 residues. The junction had 13 bases not matched to a gene; V was cut back by 8 bases and J by 0 bases. Germline assignment: CDR1 ENHRY and CDR2 SYGVKD.

On this clone itself: The read gets to within 3 residues of the CDR3 end, and the germline J gene fills in the rest. The V gene is TRBV5-1, the J gene TRBJ2-3, with a weak D call TRBD2 (6 bases). This CDR3 is 17 amino acids long. Germline CDR1 reads SGHRS; CDR2 reads YFSETQ. V was cut by 2 bases and J by 1 base, with 17 bases left in between. Here the CDR3 reads CASSLLSRDMGTDTQYF. The part of the CDR3 DNA that was read is TGCGCCAGCAGCTTATTATCGCGGGATATGGGCACAGATACG.

About this clone: The CDR3 extends 3 residues past the end of the read, so its final part is completed from the germline J gene. V is TRBV7-8 and J is TRBJ1-2; 7 bases map to TRBD1. The V gene's germline CDR1 is SGHVS and CDR2 FQNEAQ. The CDR3 is made up of 13 amino acids. Losses at the gene ends were 5 bases for V and 7 bases for J; bases not matched to a gene: 7. This CDR3 reads CASSQGQIAGYTF. The sequenced CDR3 bases are TGTGCCAGCAGCCAGGGACAGATCGCTGGC.

Details on this clone: Read sequence stops 3 residues before the CDR3 end, and the germline J gene provides the missing end. V gene TRBV19 combines with J gene TRBJ1-5, with 7 bases that match TRBD1. Germline lookup yields CDR1 LNHDA and CDR2 SQIVND (reference sequence). The CDR3 runs 15 residues. The ends lost 9 bases at V and 4 bases at J; junction bases unmatched: 12. CDR3 residues: CASQPGTELNQPQHF. Incomplete CDR3 DNA: TGTGCCAGCCAGCCCGGGACAGAACTAAATCAGCCC.